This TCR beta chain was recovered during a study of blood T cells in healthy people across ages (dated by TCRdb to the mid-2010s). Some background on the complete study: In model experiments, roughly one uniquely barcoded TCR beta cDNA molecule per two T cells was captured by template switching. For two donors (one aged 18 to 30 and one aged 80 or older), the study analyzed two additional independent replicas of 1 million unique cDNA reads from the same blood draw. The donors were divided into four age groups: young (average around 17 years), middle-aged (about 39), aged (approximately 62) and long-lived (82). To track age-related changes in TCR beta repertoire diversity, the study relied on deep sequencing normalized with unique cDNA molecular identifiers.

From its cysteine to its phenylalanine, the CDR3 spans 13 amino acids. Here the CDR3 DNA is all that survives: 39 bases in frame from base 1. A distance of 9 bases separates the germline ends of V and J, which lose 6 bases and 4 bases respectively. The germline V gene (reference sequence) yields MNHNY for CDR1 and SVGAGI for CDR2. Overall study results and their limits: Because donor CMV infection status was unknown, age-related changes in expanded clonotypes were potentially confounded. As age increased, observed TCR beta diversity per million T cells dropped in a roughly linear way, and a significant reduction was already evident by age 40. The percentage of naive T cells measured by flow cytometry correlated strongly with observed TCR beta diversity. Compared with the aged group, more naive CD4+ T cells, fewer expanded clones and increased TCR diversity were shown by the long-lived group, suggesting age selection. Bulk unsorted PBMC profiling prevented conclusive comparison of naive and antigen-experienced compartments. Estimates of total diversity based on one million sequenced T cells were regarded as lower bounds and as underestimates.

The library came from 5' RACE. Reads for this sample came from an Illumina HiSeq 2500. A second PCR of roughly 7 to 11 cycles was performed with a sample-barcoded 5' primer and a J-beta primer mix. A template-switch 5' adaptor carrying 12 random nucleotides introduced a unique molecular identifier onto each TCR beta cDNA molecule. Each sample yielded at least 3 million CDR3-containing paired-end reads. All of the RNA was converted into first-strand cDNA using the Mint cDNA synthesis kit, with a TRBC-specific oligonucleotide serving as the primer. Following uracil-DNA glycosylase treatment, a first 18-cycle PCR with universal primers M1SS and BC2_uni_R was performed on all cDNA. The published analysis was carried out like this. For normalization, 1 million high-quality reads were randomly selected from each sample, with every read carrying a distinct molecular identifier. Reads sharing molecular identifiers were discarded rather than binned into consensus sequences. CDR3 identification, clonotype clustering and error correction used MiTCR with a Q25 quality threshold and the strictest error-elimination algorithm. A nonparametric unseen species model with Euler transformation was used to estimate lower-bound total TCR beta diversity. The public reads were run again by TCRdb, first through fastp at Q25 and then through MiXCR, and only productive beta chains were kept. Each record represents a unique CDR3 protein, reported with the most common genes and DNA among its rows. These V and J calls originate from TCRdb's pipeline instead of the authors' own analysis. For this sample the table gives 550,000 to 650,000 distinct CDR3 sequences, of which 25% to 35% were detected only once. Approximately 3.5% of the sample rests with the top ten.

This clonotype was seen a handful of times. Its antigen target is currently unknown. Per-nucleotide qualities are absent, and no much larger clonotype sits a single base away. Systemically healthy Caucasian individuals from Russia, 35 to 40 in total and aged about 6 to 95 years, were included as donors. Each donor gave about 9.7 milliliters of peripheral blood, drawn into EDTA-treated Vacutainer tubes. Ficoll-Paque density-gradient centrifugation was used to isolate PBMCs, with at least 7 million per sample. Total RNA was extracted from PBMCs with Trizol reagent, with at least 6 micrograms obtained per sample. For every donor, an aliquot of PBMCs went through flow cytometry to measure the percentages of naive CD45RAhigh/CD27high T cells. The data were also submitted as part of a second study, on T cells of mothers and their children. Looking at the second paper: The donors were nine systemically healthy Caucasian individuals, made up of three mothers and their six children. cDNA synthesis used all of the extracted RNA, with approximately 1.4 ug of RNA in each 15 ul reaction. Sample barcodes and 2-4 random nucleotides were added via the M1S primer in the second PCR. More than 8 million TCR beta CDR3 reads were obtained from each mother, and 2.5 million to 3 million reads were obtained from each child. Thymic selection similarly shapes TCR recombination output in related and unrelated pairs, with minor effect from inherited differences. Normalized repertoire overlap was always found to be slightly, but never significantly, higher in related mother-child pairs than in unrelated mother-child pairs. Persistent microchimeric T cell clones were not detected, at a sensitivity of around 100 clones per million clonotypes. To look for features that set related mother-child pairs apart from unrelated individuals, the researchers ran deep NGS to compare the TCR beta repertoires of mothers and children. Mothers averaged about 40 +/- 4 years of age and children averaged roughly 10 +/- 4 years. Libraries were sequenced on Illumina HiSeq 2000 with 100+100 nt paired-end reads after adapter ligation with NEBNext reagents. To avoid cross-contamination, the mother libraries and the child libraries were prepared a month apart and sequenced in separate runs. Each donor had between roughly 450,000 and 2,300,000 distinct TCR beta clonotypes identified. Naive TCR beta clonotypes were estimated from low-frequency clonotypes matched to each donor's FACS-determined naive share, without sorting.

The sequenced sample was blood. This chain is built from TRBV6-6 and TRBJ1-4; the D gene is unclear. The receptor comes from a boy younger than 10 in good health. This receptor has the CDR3 CASRGPSNEKLFF. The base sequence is TGTGCCAGCAGAGGACCGAGTAATGAAAAACTGTTTTTT.